This TCR beta chain emerged from a study of blood T cell repertoires in COVID-19. Sequencing was performed with immunoSEQ multiplex PCR; in TCRdb, only in-frame clones are kept and a portion is missing. This repertoire shows about 110,000 clones, about 90% found once; its top ten account for over 2%. After removal of 1 base from V and 6 bases from J, the junction contained 8 bases not matched to a gene. The CDR3 contains 15 residues. The germline gives CDR1 LNHDA, CDR2 SQIVND (reference sequence). The receptor comes from a human donor in a cohort sampled during active COVID-19. The source material was peripheral blood. The V and J genes are TRBV19 and TRBJ2-7; 8 nucleotides match TRBD2. CDR3 sequence: CASSIASSGGGEQYF. For the CDR3, the DNA is TGTGCCAGTAGTATAGCCTCCAGCGGGGGCGGCGAGCAGTACTTC.